This section outlines one TCR beta chain sequence together with its context. The V end lost 0 bases, the J end lost 5 bases, and 10 bases lay between the germline ends. Germline V gives CDR1 LGHDT, CDR2 YNNKEL (reference sequence). The CDR3 consists of 14 residues. From the RT-PCR reads, TCRdb called clonotypes with MiXCR, one entry per CDR3 protein. Among about 680,000 distinct CDR3 sequences listed, 13% to 15% were seen once. The clonotype comes from a female donor in good health, serving as a healthy control. Sequenced sample: memory CD4+ T cells from blood. V and J are TRBV3-1 and TRBJ1-1; D unclear. The CDR3 spells CASSQEGEPTEAFF. In DNA form, the CDR3 reads TGTGCCAGCAGCCAAGAAGGTGAGCCTACTGAAGCTTTCTTT.